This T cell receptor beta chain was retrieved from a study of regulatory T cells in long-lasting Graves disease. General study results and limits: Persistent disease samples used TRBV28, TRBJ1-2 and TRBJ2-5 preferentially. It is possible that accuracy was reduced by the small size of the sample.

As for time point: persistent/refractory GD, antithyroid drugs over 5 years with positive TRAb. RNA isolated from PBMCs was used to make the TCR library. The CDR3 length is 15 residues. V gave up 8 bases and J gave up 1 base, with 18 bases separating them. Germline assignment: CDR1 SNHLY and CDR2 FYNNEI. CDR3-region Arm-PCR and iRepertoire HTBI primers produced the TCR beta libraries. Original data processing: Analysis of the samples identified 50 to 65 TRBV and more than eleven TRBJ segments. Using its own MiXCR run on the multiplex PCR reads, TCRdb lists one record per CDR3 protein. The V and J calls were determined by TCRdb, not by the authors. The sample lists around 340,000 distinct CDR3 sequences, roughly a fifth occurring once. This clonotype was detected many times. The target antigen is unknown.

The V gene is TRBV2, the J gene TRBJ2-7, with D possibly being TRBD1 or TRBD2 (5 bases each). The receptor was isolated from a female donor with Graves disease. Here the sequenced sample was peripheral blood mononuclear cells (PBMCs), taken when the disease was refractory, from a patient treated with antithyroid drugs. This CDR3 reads CASRGVVGRSYEQYF. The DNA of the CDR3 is TGTGCCAGCCGGGGCGTCGTAGGACGTTCCTACGAGCAGTACTTC.